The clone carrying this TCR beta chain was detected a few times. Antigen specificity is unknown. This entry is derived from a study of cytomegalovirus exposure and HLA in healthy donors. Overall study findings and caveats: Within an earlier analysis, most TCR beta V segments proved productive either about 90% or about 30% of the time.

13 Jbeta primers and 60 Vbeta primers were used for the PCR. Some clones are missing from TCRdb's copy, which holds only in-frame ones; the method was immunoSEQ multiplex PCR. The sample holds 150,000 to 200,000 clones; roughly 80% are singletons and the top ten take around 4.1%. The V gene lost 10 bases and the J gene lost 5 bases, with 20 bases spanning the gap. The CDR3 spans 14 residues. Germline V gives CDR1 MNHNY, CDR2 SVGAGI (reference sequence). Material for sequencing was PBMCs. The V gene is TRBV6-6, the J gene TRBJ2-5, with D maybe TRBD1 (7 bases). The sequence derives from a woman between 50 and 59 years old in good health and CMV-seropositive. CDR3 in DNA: TGTGCCATAAGGGGGCGGGGAAATATCGAGACCCAGTACTTC. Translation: CAIRGRGNIETQYF.